What follows are 17 T cell receptor beta chains derived from one specimen sequenced in a study of blood T cell repertoires in COVID-19. Only in-frame clones appear in the TCRdb table, and some are missing; sequencing was by immunoSEQ multiplex PCR. Of roughly 150,000 clones in the sample, about four fifths were seen once. The sample was PBMCs or T cells enriched from blood (not recorded which). These receptors originate from a woman aged 60-75 years who had recovered from COVID-19.

This clone was seen just once. The chain is built from TRBV7-9 and TRBJ1-2; TRBD1 is a possible D gene (5 bases). The germline V gene encodes CDR1 SEHNR and CDR2 FQNEAQ (reference sequence). Deletions cut 5 bases from V and 3 bases from J, with 10 bases between. The CDR3 sequence is 13 residues long. CDR3 coding DNA: TGTGCCAGCAGCCCCGGACAACACTATGGCTACACCTTC. Protein: CASSPGQHYGYTF.

This clone was recorded a few times. The chain uses TRBV6-4 and TRBJ2-1; the match to TRBD2 covers 9 bases. Germline loops: CDR1 MRHNA, CDR2 SNTAGT. The CDR3 totals 18 residues. V gave up 0 bases and J gave up 2 bases; unmatched junction bases: 8. CDR3 amino acids: CASSDSLNSGGTYNEQFF. In DNA, the CDR3 is TGTGCCAGCAGTGACTCTTTAAATAGCGGGGGTACCTACAATGAGCAGTTCTTC.

The chain employs TRBV7-9 and TRBJ2-5, with 10 bases lining up with TRBD2. Germline CDR1 is SEHNR and CDR2 is FQNEAQ (reference sequence). The CDR3 runs 16 residues. J lost 4 bases, V lost 1 base, and 6 bases had no gene match. The CDR3 coding sequence is TGTGCCAGCAGCTTAGAGCGGGGGGGCCTCGGAGAGACCCAGTACTTC. As protein: CASSLERGGLGETQYF.

This clone was counted many times. The chain combines TRBV5-1 with TRBJ2-1, with TRBD1 as a possible D gene (5 bases). Per the germline V gene, CDR1 is SGHRS and CDR2 is YFSETQ. Trimming stripped 2 bases from V and 3 bases from J, with 6 bases between. This CDR3 is built from 13 residues. The CDR3 nucleotides read TGCGCCAGCAGCTTTGACAGCTACAATGAGCAGTTCTTC. This translates into CASSFDSYNEQFF. The complete variable domain, with remaining parts taken from reference TRBV5-1 and TRBJ2-1, reads KAGVTQTPRYLIKTRGQQVTLSCSPISGHRSVSWYQQTPGQGLQFLFEYFSETQRNKGNFPGRFSGRQFSNSRSEMNVSTLELGDSALYLCASSFDSYNEQFFGPGTRLTVL.

This sequence joins TRBV9 and TRBJ2-2; 9 positions match TRBD2. The CDR3 is made up of 17 amino acids. CDR1 and CDR2 from the germline V gene are SGDLS and YYNGEE. The J segment lost 3 bases and the V segment lost 0 bases, leaving 6 bases of the junction unmatched. The CDR3 sequence is CASSVGASGEYTGELFF. CDR3 nucleotide sequence: TGTGCCAGCAGCGTAGGGGCTAGCGGGGAATACACCGGGGAGCTGTTTTTT. The full variable domain, completed using reference TRBV9 and TRBJ2-2, is DSGVTQTPKHLITATGQRVTLRCSPRSGDLSVYWYQQSLDQGLQFLIQYYNGEERAKGNILERFSAQQFPDLHSELNLSSLELGDSALYFCASSVGASGEYTGELFFGEGSRLTVL.

The CDR3 sequence is CASSPTGTNEKLFF. The CDR3, as DNA: TGTGCCAGCTCACCGACAGGGACTAATGAAAAACTGTTTTTT. V gene TRBV18 combines with J gene TRBJ1-4, with 7 bases lining up with TRBD1. Trimming cost V 3 bases and J 2 bases; bases outside gene matches: 0. Germline CDR1 KGHSH, CDR2 LQKENI. The CDR3 has 14 residues.

This clone is a singleton in its sample. The V and J genes are TRBV7-9 and TRBJ1-4; D gene uncertain. Germline loops: CDR1 SEHNR, CDR2 FQNEAQ (reference sequence). This CDR3 comprises 13 residues. Trimming cost V 5 bases and J 5 bases, with 9 bases left between them. The CDR3: CASSQDTNEKLFF. The DNA of the CDR3 is TGTGCCAGCAGCCAAGACACAAATGAAAAACTGTTTTTT.

This clone has just a few counts. CDR3 protein: CASRNRGDQPQHF. The CDR3 DNA reads as TGTGCCAGTAGGAACAGGGGGGATCAGCCCCAGCATTTT. The chain employs TRBV19 and TRBJ1-5; 8 positions match TRBD1. The CDR3 is made up of 13 amino acids. CDR1 and CDR2 (germline): LNHDA, SQIVND (reference sequence). Trimming at V came to 6 bases and at J to 5 bases, leaving 3 bases not matched to a gene. Full variable domain (missing parts from reference TRBV19 and TRBJ1-5): DGGITQSPKYLFRKEGQNVTLSCEQNLNHDAMYWYRQDPGQGLRLIYYSQIVNDFQKGDIAEGYSVSREKKESFPLTVTSAQKNPTAFYLCASRNRGDQPQHFGDGTRLSIL.

The chain joins TRBV7-9 to TRBJ1-2; 12 bases agree with TRBD1. CDR3 size: 18 residues. J lost 4 bases, V lost 0 bases, and 9 bases had no gene match. Germline CDR1 reads SEHNR; CDR2 reads FQNEAQ (reference sequence). The CDR3 bases are TGTGCCAGCAGCTTAGCCGGGACAGGGGGCTGGTATCCCTATGGCTACACCTTC. Its protein is CASSLAGTGGWYPYGYTF.

This rearrangement joins TRBV5-1 to TRBJ2-5; TRBD2 might be the D (7 bases). The CDR3 is 17 residues long. Germline CDR1 and CDR2: SGHRS and YFSETQ. Trimming stripped 4 bases from V and 0 bases from J, with 19 bases between. CDR3 loop: CASSARGGRANQETQYF. The CDR3 DNA reads as TGCGCCAGCAGCGCCCGCGGGGGCAGGGCCAACCAAGAGACCCAGTACTTC.

This chain links TRBV19 with TRBJ2-5, with 12 bases fitting TRBD1. The germline CDR1 and CDR2 sequences are LNHDA and SQIVND (reference sequence). Losses at the gene ends were 5 bases for V and 5 bases for J; bases not matched to a gene: 6. The CDR3 totals 15 residues. CDR3 in DNA: TGTGCCAGTAGTGTCCGGGACAGGGGGCCGGAGACCCAGTACTTC. Protein: CASSVRDRGPETQYF.

CDR3 sequence (DNA): TGTGCCAGCAGCCCGGACAGGGGAGGTTATGGCTACACCTTC. Translation gives CASSPDRGGYGYTF. The V and J genes are TRBV5-6 and TRBJ1-2; 9 nucleotides align to TRBD1. Germline CDR1 SGHDT, CDR2 YYEEEE. The CDR3 runs 14 residues. J lost 5 bases, V lost 4 bases, and 6 bases had no gene match.

The V gene is TRBV9, the J gene TRBJ1-1; no firm D call. CDR3 length: 13 amino acids. Germline CDR1 is SGDLS and CDR2 is YYNGEE. Trimming left V 0 bases short and J 5 bases short, with 8 bases between. CDR3 amino acids: CASSVGAGTEAFF. For the CDR3, the DNA is TGTGCCAGCAGCGTAGGTGCGGGGACTGAAGCTTTCTTT.

This clone turned up a few times. V usage is TRBV27 and J usage is TRBJ1-1; D gene ambiguous. Germline V gene sequence: CDR1 MNHEY, CDR2 SMNVEV (reference sequence). The CDR3 extends over 14 amino acids. Trimming stripped 5 bases from V and 1 base from J, with 11 bases between. This CDR3 is CASSPRPGNTEAFF. In DNA, the CDR3 is TGTGCCAGCAGTCCCCGCCCGGGGAACACTGAAGCTTTCTTT.

The genes are TRBV18 and TRBJ2-5; 9 bases are shared with TRBD1. The CDR3 length is 15 residues. V trimming: 3 bases; J trimming: 4 bases; junction bases outside the gene matches: 6. Germline V lookup: CDR1 KGHSH, CDR2 LQKENI. In DNA, the CDR3 is TGTGCCAGCTCACCCACAGGGACAGGGTTAGAGACCCAGTACTTC. It specifies CASSPTGTGLETQYF.

This clone was seen many times. This rearrangement joins TRBV7-8 to TRBJ2-7; 8 nucleotides agree with TRBD1. The CDR3 is made up of 14 amino acids. Germline loops: CDR1 SGHVS, CDR2 FQNEAQ. Trimming removed 4 bases from V and 0 bases from J; junction bases left unmatched: 2. CDR3 DNA: TGTGCCAGCAGCTCGGGACAGGCCTCCTACGAGCAGTACTTC. It translates to CASSSGQASYEQYF.

The chain uses TRBV4-1 and TRBJ2-1, with 9 bases lining up with TRBD2. The CDR3 sequence is 15 residues long. With 1 base clipped from V and 5 bases from J, the junction kept 3 bases outside the gene matches. The V gene's germline CDR1 is MGHRA and CDR2 YSYEKL. CDR3 protein: CASSQGLAGHNEQFF. The CDR3 DNA reads TGCGCCAGCAGCCAAGGTCTAGCGGGGCACAATGAGCAGTTCTTC.